This entry is about one TCR beta chain. The clone's antigen remains unknown. Base qualities are not provided; no much larger clone lies one nucleotide away. Library preparation used the immunoSEQ multiplex PCR assay. For the multiplex PCR, a mixture combining 60 forward primers for TCR Vbeta segments and 13 reverse primers for TCR Jbeta segments was used. Amplification of the CDR3 region of rearranged TCR beta genes was performed with a multiplex PCR assay on genomic DNA. On the Illumina HiSeq System, the amplified TCR beta libraries were sequenced as 87-base-pair reads. On the study's bioinformatics: A later analysis counted tens of millions of unique TCR beta chains across the 666 repertoires, and some 11 million of these chains were shared by at least two donors. Raw reads were error-corrected and collapsed into unique sequences with a nearest-neighbor algorithm that merged closely related sequences to remove PCR and sequencing errors. V, D and J gene segments were assigned by aligning CDR3 sequences to IMGT reference sequences. For a sequence to be retained, a match of at least six nucleotides was required to both a V gene segment and a J gene segment. A rearrangement was called productive if the CDR3 had no stop codons and remained in frame with V and J, and every other rearrangement was called non-productive. CDR3 was defined by IMGT convention, running from the second conserved V-encoded cysteine to the conserved J-encoded phenylalanine. The earlier analysis of a few hundred of the donors excluded sequences that lacked an unambiguous match to a single V gene segment. In an earlier analysis of 587 of the donors, V segments were called functional above 56.7% productive rearrangements and were called segregating when the between-donor standard deviation exceeded 5%. A statistical classification framework was developed to diagnose cytomegalovirus status using the catalog of TCR beta chain sequences. In a later analysis, V and J genes were assigned by comparing TCR nucleotide sequences against IMGT/GENE-DB human TR gene sequences. In a later analysis, CDR3 sequences and most-parsimonious VDJ recombination scenarios were assigned using the TCRdist pipeline. In a later analysis, each TCR beta chain was defined by its CDR3 amino acid sequence together with its V-gene family, and reads lacking a unique V-gene family were excluded. A later analysis removed roughly 590 highly shared, low-generation-probability nucleotide sequences to deal with suspected cross-contamination and a sequencing artifact. In a later analysis, a clonal expansion index for each public chain was calculated from normalized within-repertoire ranks of inferred template counts. In a later analysis, generation probabilities were computed with a VDJ recombination model fitted to out-of-frame rearrangements, and the resulting probabilities were checked against IGoR. A later analysis scored TCR-TCR, TCR-HLA and TCR-CMV co-occurrence with hypergeometric tests, applying a repertoire-size bias correction to TCR pairs. In a later analysis, false discovery rates were estimated by permuting HLA or CMV assignments 20 times. In a later analysis, co-occurring TCRs were grouped using DBSCAN, and TCRdist sequence similarity was added for clustering within HLA-allele-positive subsets. Repertoires with fewer than 30,000 or more than 120,000 public chains, plus five repertoires with anomalous nucleotide sharing, were excluded from co-occurrence clustering. The source is immuneACCESS, and TCRdb retained only in-frame sequences with V and J called. Part of the clones is not carried over; for the studies checked, unresolved V genes explain less than half of this, and the remainder is unexplained. V, J and clone size were drawn from that table, and D and trimming were deduced from the DNA. This sample gives over 150,000 clones in total; 82% of them show up just once. About 10% of the sample is in the top ten clones.

The entry originates in a study of cytomegalovirus exposure and HLA in healthy donors (dated by TCRdb to the late 2010s). Looking at the study overall: An earlier analysis of 587 of the donors reported 276 Gb of sequence data and around 110 million unique TCR beta sequences obtained from about 179 million T cells. A later analysis re-analyzed previously published TCR beta repertoires from 666 donors and added high-resolution HLA genotyping to study TCR occurrence patterns. Every repertoire in the discovery cohort had been generated on one and the same sequencing platform. In an earlier analysis of 550 to 700 of the donors, high-throughput TCR beta sequencing was used to judge whether each TCR beta V gene segment behaved as functional or pseudogenic. Approximately 330 gigabases of sequencing data and around 88 million unique TCR sequences made up an early release that covered roughly 670 HLA-typed donors. Donor age, sex, ethnicity and CMV serostatus were compiled together with the repertoire data. The genetic ancestry cluster associated with self-reported Caucasian donors included about four fifths of the roughly 400 genotyped donors. A later genetic analysis used genome-wide SNP genotypes for about 55% of the 666 donors, treating that subset as a discovery cohort. Across some 400 genotyped donors of the cohort, an average of roughly 250,000 unique TCR beta nucleotide sequences per donor were sequenced, and 15% to 20% of those sequences were non-productive. Rather than using new phenotypic data, the later analysis identified candidate immune exposures from TCR beta sequences and from how often those sequences occurred across donors. The aim of the study was to test whether cataloging public T cell receptors could identify signatures of past pathogen exposure. Several DR-DQ haplotypes were treated as single units for association and clustering because of strong linkage in the cohort. The number of typed donors differed by locus: roughly 629-640 for A, B, C, DRB1 and DQB1; some 540 for DQA1; 606 for DPA1; and about 450 for DPB1. HLA typing covered class I and class II loci at four-digit resolution. To predict cytomegalovirus infection status, the study combined high-throughput TCR immunosequencing, statistical association of individual TCRs with disease status, and machine learning. The T cell repertoires of about 700 subjects were profiled by immunosequencing and related to cytomegalovirus serostatus. A separate validation cohort of about 110 different subjects was used in addition to the roughly 640-subject first cohort. The full study reports these points: Compared with the approximately 670-donor mean, donors in an Asian-associated ancestry cluster had fewer N-insertions in productive TCRs, according to a later genetic analysis. A cluster of highly shared sequence variants was judged likely to represent a technical artifact of the sequencing pipeline. Most TCR sequences were seen in very few donors, while some public TCRs were found in many individuals. In this cohort, only TCR beta chains were sequenced, and detectable features were limited by the absence of alpha or paired-chain data. A later analysis associated around 16,000 TCR beta sequences with specific HLA alleles at a false discovery rate of 0.05. The authors suggested that the approach could potentially be extended to other disease states and immunological phenotypes. CMV serostatus was the only immune exposure information available for the cohort. Presence/absence analyses assumed roughly uniform sequencing depth across donors, an assumption that may not hold. In a later analysis, HLA-associated TCR beta chains showed more clonal expansion and lower generation probabilities than non-associated chains that were equally common. Three of the identified cytomegalovirus-associated TCR beta chains were confirmed in vitro to be specific for cytomegalovirus antigens. In the study, around 150 TCR beta chains were listed as associated with cytomegalovirus. In a later analysis, most CMV-associated TCR beta chains were found to appear HLA-restricted, with HLA associations seemingly driven largely by CMV exposure. A further reported finding was that TCR beta sequences accurately predicted the HLA-A and HLA-B alleles for most subjects in the first cohort. Strong co-occurrence of HLA alleles, especially DR and DQ, made assigning TCR associations to individual alleles difficult. V-gene and J-gene trimming of TCR beta chains was associated with a missense DCLRE1C variant in a later genetic analysis, and the association was replicated in an independent cohort. Some IMGT-functional V segments, including TRBV6-2 and TRBV6-3, could not be told apart with the 87-base-pair reads, so those segments were excluded. In a later analysis, several top co-occurrence clusters were reported to appear linked to parvovirus B19, influenza, CMV and Epstein-Barr virus. The classifier was reported to diagnose cytomegalovirus status with high specificity and sensitivity in both the original and validation cohorts. A later analysis found that TCR association rates varied across HLA loci, with DRB1 alleles showing the most associated TCRs and HLA-C alleles the fewest. Because HLA typing was unavailable for some donors at each locus, only the typed subset was used in association tests. Correlated functional status among segregating V segments might reflect linkage disequilibrium, but an unknown experimental factor could not be ruled out. Because counts were too low, roughly 17 rarely observed V segments, including chromosome 9 orphons, were left out of the earlier analysis of a few hundred of the donors. An earlier analysis of approximately 590 of the donors showed that most TCR beta V segments appeared in productive rearrangements either about 87% or about 30% of the time, which broadly matched IMGT annotations.

The CDR3, cysteine through phenylalanine, is 18 amino acids long. The entry retains the CDR3 DNA only, 54 bases that are in frame from base 1. From a lookup of the germline V gene, CDR1 and CDR2 are SGHTA and FQGNSA. Germline trimming amounts to 6 bases on V and 10 bases on J, with 18 as the count of junction bases outside the gene matches. The cohort was made up of approximately 700 healthy bone marrow donors. At the time of sampling, all cohort members were nominally healthy, though unrecorded immune exposures were likely present. The donor tested CMV seropositive, placing the donor among the 250 to 350 seropositive members of the cohort. A peripheral blood sample was collected from each donor, and TCR beta sequencing was performed on peripheral blood mononuclear cells. The Qiagen DNeasy Blood Extraction Kit was used to extract genomic DNA from the blood cell samples.

The sequence was obtained from a man aged 50 or older in good health and CMV-seropositive. The sample taken for sequencing was PBMCs. The chain was built from TRBV7-2 and TRBJ2-1; 13 bases in the middle match TRBD2. The sequenced DNA is TGTGCCAGCAGACCCCAGTTCATAGGGACTAGCGGGATTGAGGAGCAGTTCTTC. Its amino acids are CASRPQFIGTSGIEEQFF.